The rows below give T cell receptor beta chains drawn from one sample of a study of blood T cells in healthy people across ages. Each CDR3 protein gets one entry after TCRdb re-called the 5' RACE reads with MiXCR. The sample includes approximately 960,000 distinct CDR3 sequences, 25% to 35% of them seen just once. These data were likewise used in another study, on T cells of mothers and their children.

Sample: blood. These TCRs come from a woman aged 40-49 years in good health. Each CDR3 is given with its conserved first and last residue. A D gene is named only where the DNA matches it firmly. Rows give clone size only sometimes, using once, few, many, or a class for an expanded clone.

j_call d_call v_call clone_size cdr3_aa cdr3_nt
TRBJ2-3 TRBD1 TRBV6-1 few CASSGTGSPQYF TGTGCCAGCAGCGGGACAGGGTCCCCGCAGTATTTT
TRBJ1-1 TRBD1 TRBV29-1 few CSAHRGLVNTEAFF TGCAGCGCCCACAGGGGGCTTGTGAACACTGAAGCTTTCTTT
TRBJ2-1 TRBD2 TRBV7-2 few CASSLDLRWDYYNEQFF TGTGCCAGCAGCTTAGATCTGCGGTGGGACTATTACAATGAGCAGTTCTTC
TRBJ2-1 NA TRBV5-8 few CASSLGLTANNEQFF TGTGCCAGCAGCTTGGGCCTGACAGCCAACAATGAGCAGTTCTTC
TRBJ1-2 TRBD1 TRBV3-1 few CASSQSRGRGYTF TGTGCCAGCAGCCAAAGCAGGGGGCGCGGCTACACCTTC
TRBJ1-2 TRBD1 TRBV18 NA CASSPARQGIHYGYTF TGTGCCAGCTCACCAGCGAGACAGGGGATTCACTATGGCTACACCTTC
TRBJ2-1 NA TRBV7-9 NA CASSFTRNNEQFF TGTGCCAGCAGCTTTACGAGGAACAATGAGCAGTTCTTC
TRBJ2-1 NA TRBV18 many CASSRDLLYNEQFF TGTGCCAGCTCCCGGGACCTACTCTACAATGAGCAGTTCTTC
TRBJ2-1 NA TRBV7-6 many CASSLVGGRNEQFF TGTGCCAGCAGCTTAGTGGGGGGTCGTAATGAGCAGTTCTTC
TRBJ2-1 NA TRBV15 NA CATSQGGGSYNEQFF TGTGCCACCAGCCAAGGTGGGGGTTCCTACAATGAGCAGTTCTTC
TRBJ2-3 NA TRBV5-1 NA CASSLVRGAGTDTQYF TGCGCCAGCAGCTTGGTGCGGGGCGCGGGCACAGATACGCAGTATTTT
TRBJ1-2 NA TRBV24-1 many CATSDEGSYGYTF TGTGCCACCAGTGATGAAGGTTCCTATGGCTACACCTTC
TRBJ2-1 TRBD1 TRBV9 few CASSPPTGDNEQFF TGTGCCAGCAGCCCACCGACAGGGGACAATGAGCAGTTCTTC
TRBJ1-3 TRBD1 TRBV19 NA CASSPSDRAGNTIYF TGTGCCAGTAGTCCCTCCGACAGGGCTGGAAACACCATATATTTT
TRBJ1-1 NA TRBV9 NA CASSEQGSGYNTEAFF TGTGCCAGCAGCGAGCAGGGGTCTGGATACAACACTGAGGCTTTCTTT
TRBJ1-4 NA TRBV5-1 many CASSSNSNEKLFF TGCGCCAGCAGCTCGAACAGCAATGAAAAACTGTTTTTT
TRBJ2-7 NA TRBV4-1 NA CASSQSRVSFYEQYF TGCGCCAGCAGCCAGAGCAGGGTTAGTTTCTACGAGCAGTACTTC
TRBJ2-5 NA TRBV18 many CASSPQSVGTQYF TGTGCCAGCTCACCACAAAGCGTAGGGACCCAGTACTTC
TRBJ2-7 TRBD2 TRBV5-1 many CASSSAGTSFYEQYF TGCGCCAGCAGCTCCGCCGGGACTAGCTTCTACGAGCAGTACTTC
TRBJ2-7 NA TRBV4-1 many CASSLSGGISYEQYF TGCGCCAGCAGCCTCTCTGGGGGGATCTCCTACGAGCAGTACTTC
TRBJ1-1 NA TRBV28 few CASSDNRVNTEAFF TGTGCCAGCAGTGACAACAGGGTTAACACTGAAGCTTTCTTT
TRBJ1-5 NA TRBV2 few CASRPDSNQPQHF TGTGCCAGCAGACCCGACAGTAATCAGCCCCAGCATTTT
TRBJ2-4 NA TRBV7-2 NA CASSFYICSARGRGSYEQYF NA
TRBJ1-4 TRBD1 TRBV4-3 NA CASSQDWRQGLSALFF TGCGCCAGCAGCCAAGATTGGAGACAGGGCCTGTCGGCACTGTTTTTT
TRBJ2-7 NA TRBV7-9 NA CAYQKGPSYEQYF TGTGCCTACCAGAAGGGCCCGAGCTACGAGCAGTACTTC
TRBJ2-7 NA TRBV3-1 NA CASSQEDGADTYEQYF TGCGCCAGCAGCCAAGAGGACGGGGCAGACACCTACGAGCAGTACTTC
TRBJ2-7 NA TRBV20-1 few CSAMVDPAIGRPYPSSYEQYF TGCAGTGCCATGGTGGATCCAGCGATAGGAAGGCCCTATCCCAGCTCCTACGAGCAGTACTTC
TRBJ2-7 TRBD1 TRBV15 few CATSRAGTATEQYF TGTGCCACCAGCAGAGCCGGGACAGCCACCGAGCAGTACTTC
TRBJ2-2 NA TRBV19 once CASSFAGRDAGELFF TGTGCCAGTAGTTTCGCAGGGCGGGACGCCGGGGAGCTGTTTTTT
TRBJ1-4 TRBD1 TRBV5-1 NA CASSQGDSYNEKLFF TGCGCCAGCAGCCAGGGGGACAGCTATAATGAAAAACTGTTTTTT
TRBJ1-5 NA TRBV5-6 NA CASSLGDLLGNQPQHF TGTGCCAGCAGCTTGGGGGACCTGTTGGGCAATCAGCCCCAGCATTTT
TRBJ2-7 NA TRBV28 NA CAAVGTPTYEQYF TGTGCCGCGGTCGGAACACCAACCTACGAGCAGTACTTC
TRBJ2-7 TRBD1 TRBV5-1 few CASSVQTGNSYEQYF TGCGCCAGCAGCGTGCAGACAGGGAACTCCTACGAGCAGTACTTC
TRBJ2-1 NA TRBV6-2/TRBV6-3 NA CASTGSRWYNEQFF TGTGCCAGCACGGGCAGCCGATGGTACAATGAGCAGTTCTTC
TRBJ1-1 NA TRBV3-1 few CASSHEYVMNTEAFF TGTGCCAGCAGCCACGAATACGTAATGAACACTGAAGCTTTCTTT
TRBJ1-5 NA TRBV6-2/TRBV6-3 NA CACSSGPPQHF TGTGCCTGCAGTTCAGGCCCGCCCCAGCATTTT
TRBJ2-6 TRBD1 TRBV18 few CASSPWTGGDSGANVLTF TGTGCCAGCTCACCCTGGACAGGGGGAGACTCTGGGGCCAACGTCCTGACTTTC
TRBJ2-3 TRBD1 TRBV28 NA CASRHLSNRGTQYF TGTGCCAGCAGACACCTCAGCAACAGGGGAACGCAGTATTTT
TRBJ2-1 TRBD2 TRBV7-9 few CASSPWTSGGIDEQFF TGTGCCAGCAGCCCGTGGACTAGCGGGGGGATCGATGAGCAGTTCTTC
TRBJ2-6 TRBD2 TRBV6-5 few CASSPGLSSGANVLTF TGTGCCAGCTCCCCGGGACTATCTTCCGGGGCCAACGTCCTGACTTTC
TRBJ2-7 NA TRBV6-1 NA CASSEAGTYYEQYF TGTGCCAGCAGTGAAGCGGGGACTTACTACGAGCAGTACTTC
TRBJ2-3 NA TRBV9 NA CAGSVGTDTQYF TGTGCCGGCAGCGTGGGGACAGATACGCAGTATTTT
TRBJ2-3 NA TRBV12-3/TRBV12-4 NA CASTLRPISTDTQYF TGTGCCAGCACCCTAAGACCCATTAGCACAGATACGCAGTATTTT
TRBJ2-5 TRBD2 TRBV7-9 NA CASSPGTSGGIQTQYF TGTGCCAGCAGCCCTGGGACTAGCGGGGGCATACAGACCCAGTACTTC
TRBJ2-7 NA TRBV7-6 many CASSILKSGSEQYF TGTGCCAGCAGCATCCTAAAATCAGGTTCCGAGCAGTACTTC
TRBJ2-7 NA TRBV20-1 NA CSAPRLPSYEQYF TGCAGTGCGCCTCGACTGCCGTCCTACGAGCAGTACTTC
TRBJ2-1 TRBD2 TRBV20-1 many CSAGRGFYNEQFF TGCAGTGCGGGGCGGGGGTTCTACAATGAGCAGTTCTTC
TRBJ2-5 TRBD1 TRBV11-2 many CASSSGQEQETQYF TGTGCCAGCAGCTCGGGACAGGAACAAGAGACCCAGTACTTC
TRBJ2-7 NA TRBV14 NA CASSQSQVRSEQYF TGTGCCAGCAGCCAATCACAGGTTCGGAGCGAGCAGTACTTC